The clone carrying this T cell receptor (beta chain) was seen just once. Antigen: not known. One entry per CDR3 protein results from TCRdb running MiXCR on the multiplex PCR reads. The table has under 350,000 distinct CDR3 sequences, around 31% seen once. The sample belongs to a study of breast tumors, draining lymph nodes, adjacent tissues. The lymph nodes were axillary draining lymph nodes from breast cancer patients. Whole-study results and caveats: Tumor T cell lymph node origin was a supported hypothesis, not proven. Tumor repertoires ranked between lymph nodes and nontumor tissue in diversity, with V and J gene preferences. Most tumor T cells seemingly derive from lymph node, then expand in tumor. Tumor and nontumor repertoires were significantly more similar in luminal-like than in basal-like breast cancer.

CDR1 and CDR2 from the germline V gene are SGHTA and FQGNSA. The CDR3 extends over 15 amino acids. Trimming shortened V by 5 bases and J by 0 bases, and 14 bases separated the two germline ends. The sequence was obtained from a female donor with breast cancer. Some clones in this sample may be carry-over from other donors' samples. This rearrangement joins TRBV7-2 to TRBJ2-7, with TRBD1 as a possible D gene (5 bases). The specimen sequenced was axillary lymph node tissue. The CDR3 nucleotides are TGTGCCAGCAGCAAAGGGGCCTTTCGCTCCTACGAGCAGTACTTC. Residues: CASSKGAFRSYEQYF.